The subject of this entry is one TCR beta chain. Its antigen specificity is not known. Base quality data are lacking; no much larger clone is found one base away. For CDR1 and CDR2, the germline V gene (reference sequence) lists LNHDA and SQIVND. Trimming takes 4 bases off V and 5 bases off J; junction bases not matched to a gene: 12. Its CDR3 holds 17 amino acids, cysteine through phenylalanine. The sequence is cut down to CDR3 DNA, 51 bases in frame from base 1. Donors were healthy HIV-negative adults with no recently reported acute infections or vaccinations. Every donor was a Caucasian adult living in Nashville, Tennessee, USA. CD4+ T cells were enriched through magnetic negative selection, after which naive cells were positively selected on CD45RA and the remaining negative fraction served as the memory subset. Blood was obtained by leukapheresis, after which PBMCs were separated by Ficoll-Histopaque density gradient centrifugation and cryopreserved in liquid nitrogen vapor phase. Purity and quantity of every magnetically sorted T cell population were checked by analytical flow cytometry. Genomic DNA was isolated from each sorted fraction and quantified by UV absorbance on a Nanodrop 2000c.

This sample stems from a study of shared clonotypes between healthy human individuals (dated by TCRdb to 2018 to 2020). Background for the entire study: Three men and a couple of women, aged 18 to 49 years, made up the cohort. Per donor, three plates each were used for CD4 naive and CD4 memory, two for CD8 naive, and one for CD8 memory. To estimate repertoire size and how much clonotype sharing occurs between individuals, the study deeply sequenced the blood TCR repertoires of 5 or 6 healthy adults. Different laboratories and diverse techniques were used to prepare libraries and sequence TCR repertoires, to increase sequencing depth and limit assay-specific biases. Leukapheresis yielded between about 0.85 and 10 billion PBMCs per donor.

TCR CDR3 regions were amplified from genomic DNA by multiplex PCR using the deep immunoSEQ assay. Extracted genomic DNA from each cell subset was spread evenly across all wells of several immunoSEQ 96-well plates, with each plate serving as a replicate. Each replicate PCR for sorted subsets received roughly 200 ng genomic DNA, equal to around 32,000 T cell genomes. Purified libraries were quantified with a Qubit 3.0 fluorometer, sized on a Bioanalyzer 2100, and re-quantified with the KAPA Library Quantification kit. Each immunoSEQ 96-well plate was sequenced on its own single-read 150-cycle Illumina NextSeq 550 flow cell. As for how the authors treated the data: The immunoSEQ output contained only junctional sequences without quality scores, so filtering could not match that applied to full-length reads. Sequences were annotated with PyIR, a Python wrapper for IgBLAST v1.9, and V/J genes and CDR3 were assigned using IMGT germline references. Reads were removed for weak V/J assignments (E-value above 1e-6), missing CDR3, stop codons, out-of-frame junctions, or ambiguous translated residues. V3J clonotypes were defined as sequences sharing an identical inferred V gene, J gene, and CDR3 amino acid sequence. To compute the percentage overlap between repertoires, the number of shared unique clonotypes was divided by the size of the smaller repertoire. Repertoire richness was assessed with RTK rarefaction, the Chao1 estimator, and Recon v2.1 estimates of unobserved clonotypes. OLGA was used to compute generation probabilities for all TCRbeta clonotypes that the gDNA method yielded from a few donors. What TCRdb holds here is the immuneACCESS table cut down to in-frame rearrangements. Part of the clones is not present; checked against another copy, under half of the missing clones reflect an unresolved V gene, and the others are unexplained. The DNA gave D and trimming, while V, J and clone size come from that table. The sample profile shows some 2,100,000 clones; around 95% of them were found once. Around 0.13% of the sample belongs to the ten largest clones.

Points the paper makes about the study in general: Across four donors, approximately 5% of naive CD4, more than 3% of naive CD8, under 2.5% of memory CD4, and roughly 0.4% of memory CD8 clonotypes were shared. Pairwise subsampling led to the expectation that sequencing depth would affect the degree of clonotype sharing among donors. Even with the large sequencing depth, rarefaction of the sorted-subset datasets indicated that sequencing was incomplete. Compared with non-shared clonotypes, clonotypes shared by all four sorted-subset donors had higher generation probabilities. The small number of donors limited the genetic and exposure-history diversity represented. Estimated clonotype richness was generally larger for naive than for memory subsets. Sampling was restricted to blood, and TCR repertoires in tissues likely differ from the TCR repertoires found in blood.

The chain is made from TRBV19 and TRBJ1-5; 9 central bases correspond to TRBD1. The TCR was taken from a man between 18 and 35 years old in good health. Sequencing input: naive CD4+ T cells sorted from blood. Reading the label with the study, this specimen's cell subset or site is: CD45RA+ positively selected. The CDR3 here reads CASSTRATGGGHQPQHF. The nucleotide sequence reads TGTGCCAGTAGTACAAGGGCAACAGGGGGCGGCCATCAGCCCCAGCATTTT.